This TCR beta chain originates from a study of blood T cell repertoires in COVID-19. Produced via immunoSEQ multiplex PCR; TCRdb's table is partial and in-frame only. The sample lists 210,000 or so clones; around 88% were seen once. Input material: peripheral blood. This TCR was recovered from a man younger than 35 with active or convalescent COVID-19.

CDR3 bases: TGTGCCAGCAGCTTACCTTCCTTAGGAAACACCATATATTTT. Translated: CASSLPSLGNTIYF. V usage is TRBV7-2 and J usage is TRBJ1-3; D is uncertain. The germline V and J ends were trimmed by 2 bases and 4 bases, with 9 bases remaining between them. CDR3 length: 14 amino acids. Germline V gives CDR1 SGHTA, CDR2 FQGNSA. Combining the CDR3 with reference TRBV7-2 and TRBJ1-3 gives the whole variable domain GAGVSQSPSNKVTEKGKDVELRCDPISGHTALYWYRQSLGQGLEFLIYFQGNSAPDKSGLPSDRFSAERTGGSVSTLTIQRTQQEDSAVYLCASSLPSLGNTIYFGEGSWLTVV.